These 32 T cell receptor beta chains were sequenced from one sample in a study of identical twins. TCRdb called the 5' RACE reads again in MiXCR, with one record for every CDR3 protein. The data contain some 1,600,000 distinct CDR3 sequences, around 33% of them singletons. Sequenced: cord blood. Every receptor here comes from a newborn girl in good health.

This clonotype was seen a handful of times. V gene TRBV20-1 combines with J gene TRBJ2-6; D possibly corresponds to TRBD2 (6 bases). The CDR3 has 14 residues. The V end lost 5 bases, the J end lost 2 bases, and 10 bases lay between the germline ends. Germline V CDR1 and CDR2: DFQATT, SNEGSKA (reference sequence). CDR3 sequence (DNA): TGCAGTGCTCGATGGGAGGCTGGGGCCAACGTCCTGACTTTC. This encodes CSARWEAGANVLTF.

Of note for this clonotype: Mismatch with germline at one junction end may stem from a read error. CDR3 protein: CATSAQGGTGTQYF. The CDR3 DNA sequence: TGTGCCACCAGTGCACAGGGGGGCACAGGTACGCAGTATTTT. The chain is built from TRBV24-1 and TRBJ2-3, with 8 bases lining up with TRBD1. Germline-derived CDR1 and CDR2 are KGHDR and SFDVKD. The CDR3 is 14 residues long.

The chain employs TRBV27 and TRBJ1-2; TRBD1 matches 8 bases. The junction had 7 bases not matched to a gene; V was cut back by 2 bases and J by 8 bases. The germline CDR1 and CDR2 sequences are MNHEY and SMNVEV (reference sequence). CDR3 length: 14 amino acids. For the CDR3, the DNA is TGTGCCAGCAGTTTAATAAACAGGGGGTACGGCTACACCTTC. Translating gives CASSLINRGYGYTF.

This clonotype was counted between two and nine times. This CDR3 is CSARPGTSVINEQFF. The CDR3 nucleotides read TGCAGTGCTAGGCCCGGGACTAGCGTTATCAATGAGCAGTTCTTC. The V call is TRBV20-1, the J call TRBJ2-1; 10 bases align to TRBD2. This CDR3 spans 15 amino acids. The trim removed 3 bases at V and 6 bases at J, leaving 8 bases unmatched. CDR1 is DFQATT, CDR2 SNEGSKA, per germline (reference sequence).

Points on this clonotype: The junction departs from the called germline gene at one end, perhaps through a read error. The DNA of the CDR3 is TGTGCCGGCAGGGTAGGGTGGGGAAACTATGGCTACACCTTC. This sequence encodes CAGRVGWGNYGYTF. The chain employs TRBV27 and TRBJ1-2; tentatively, D is TRBD1 (5 bases). CDR1 MNHEY and CDR2 SMNVEV come from the germline V gene (reference sequence). CDR3 length: 14 residues.

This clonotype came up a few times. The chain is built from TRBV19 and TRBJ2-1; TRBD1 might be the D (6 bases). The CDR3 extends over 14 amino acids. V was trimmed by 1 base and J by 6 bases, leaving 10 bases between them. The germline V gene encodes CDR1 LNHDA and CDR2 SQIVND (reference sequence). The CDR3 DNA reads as TGTGCCAGTAGTATAGGAGGGGGTTCCAATGAGCAGTTCTTC. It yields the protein CASSIGGGSNEQFF.

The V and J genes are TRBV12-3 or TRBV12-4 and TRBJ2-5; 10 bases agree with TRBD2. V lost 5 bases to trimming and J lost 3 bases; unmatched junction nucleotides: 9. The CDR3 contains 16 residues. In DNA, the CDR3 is TGTGCCAGCAGTAACATATTCGGGACTAGCGAAGAGACCCAGTACTTC. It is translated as CASSNIFGTSEETQYF.

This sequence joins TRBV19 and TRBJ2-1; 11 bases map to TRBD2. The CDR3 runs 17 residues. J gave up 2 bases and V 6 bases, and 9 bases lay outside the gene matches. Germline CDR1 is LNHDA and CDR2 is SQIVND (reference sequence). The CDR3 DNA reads TGTGCCAGTAGCCCGGAGGGGACTAGCGGACCCTACAATGAGCAGTTCTTC. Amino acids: CASSPEGTSGPYNEQFF.

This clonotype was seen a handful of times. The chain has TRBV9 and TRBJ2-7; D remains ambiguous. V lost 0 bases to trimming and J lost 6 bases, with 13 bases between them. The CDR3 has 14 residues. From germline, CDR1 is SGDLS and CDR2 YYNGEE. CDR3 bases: TGTGCCAGCAGCGTAGAGGCCTACCCGGGCGAGCAGTACTTC. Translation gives CASSVEAYPGEQYF.

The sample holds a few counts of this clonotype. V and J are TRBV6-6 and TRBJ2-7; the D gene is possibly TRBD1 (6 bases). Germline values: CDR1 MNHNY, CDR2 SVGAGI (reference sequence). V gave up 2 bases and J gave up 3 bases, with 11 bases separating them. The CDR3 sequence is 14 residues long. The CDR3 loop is CASSYRDTYYEQYF. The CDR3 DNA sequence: TGTGCCAGCAGTTACAGGGACACTTACTACGAGCAGTACTTC.

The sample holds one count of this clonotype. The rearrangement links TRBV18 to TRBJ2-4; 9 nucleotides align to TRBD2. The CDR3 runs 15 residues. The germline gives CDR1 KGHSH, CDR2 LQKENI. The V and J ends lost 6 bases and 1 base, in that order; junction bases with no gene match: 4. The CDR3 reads CASSPGTSAKNIQYF. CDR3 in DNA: TGTGCCAGCTCTCCCGGGACTAGCGCCAAAAACATTCAGTACTTC.

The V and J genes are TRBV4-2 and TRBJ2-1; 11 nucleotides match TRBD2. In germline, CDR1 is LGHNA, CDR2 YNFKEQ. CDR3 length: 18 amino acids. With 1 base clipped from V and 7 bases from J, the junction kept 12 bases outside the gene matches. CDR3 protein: CASSQGEQTSGSWNEQFF. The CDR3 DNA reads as TGTGCCAGCAGCCAAGGAGAACAAACTAGCGGGAGTTGGAATGAGCAGTTCTTC.

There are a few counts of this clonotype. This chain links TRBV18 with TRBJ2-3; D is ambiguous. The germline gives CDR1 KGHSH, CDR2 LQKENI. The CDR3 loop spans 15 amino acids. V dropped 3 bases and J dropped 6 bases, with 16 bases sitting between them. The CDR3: CASSPILTAGDTQYF. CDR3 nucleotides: TGTGCCAGCTCACCGATCCTGACCGCTGGGGATACGCAGTATTTT. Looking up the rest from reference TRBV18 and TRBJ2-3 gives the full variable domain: NAGVMQNPRHLVRRRGQEARLRCSPMKGHSHVYWYRQLPEEGLKFMVYLQKENIIDESGMPKERFSAEFPKEGPSILRIQQVVRGDSAAYFCASSPILTAGDTQYFGPGTRLTVL.

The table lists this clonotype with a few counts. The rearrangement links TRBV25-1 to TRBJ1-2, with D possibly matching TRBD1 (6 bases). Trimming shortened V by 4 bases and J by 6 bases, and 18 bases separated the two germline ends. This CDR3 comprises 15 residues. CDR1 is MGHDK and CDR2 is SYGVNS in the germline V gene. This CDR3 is CASSGPDRRLDGYTF. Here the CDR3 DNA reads TGTGCCAGCAGTGGGCCCGACAGGCGTCTTGATGGCTACACCTTC.

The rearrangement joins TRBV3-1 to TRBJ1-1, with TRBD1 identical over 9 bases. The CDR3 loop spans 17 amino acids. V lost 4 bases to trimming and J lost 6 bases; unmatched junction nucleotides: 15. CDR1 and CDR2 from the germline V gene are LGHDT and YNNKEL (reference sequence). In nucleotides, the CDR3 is TGTGCCAGCAGCCCAATTTTACACGGGACAGGGAAAGCTGAAGCTTTCTTT. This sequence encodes CASSPILHGTGKAEAFF.

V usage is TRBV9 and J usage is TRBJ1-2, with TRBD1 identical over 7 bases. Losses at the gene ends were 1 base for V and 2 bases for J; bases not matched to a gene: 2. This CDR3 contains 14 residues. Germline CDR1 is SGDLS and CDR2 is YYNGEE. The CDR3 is CASSVQGQNYGYTF. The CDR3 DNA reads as TGTGCCAGCAGCGTACAGGGACAGAACTATGGCTACACCTTC.

The CDR3 sequence is CASSQTSGSQEQYF. Written as DNA, the CDR3 is TGTGCCAGCAGCCAAACTAGCGGGAGTCAAGAGCAGTACTTC. The J gene is TRBJ2-7, the V gene TRBV3-1; the match to TRBD2 covers 11 bases. The CDR3 contains 14 residues. V lost 2 bases to trimming and J lost 7 bases; unmatched junction nucleotides: 4. CDR1 and CDR2 (germline): LGHDT, YNNKEL (reference sequence).

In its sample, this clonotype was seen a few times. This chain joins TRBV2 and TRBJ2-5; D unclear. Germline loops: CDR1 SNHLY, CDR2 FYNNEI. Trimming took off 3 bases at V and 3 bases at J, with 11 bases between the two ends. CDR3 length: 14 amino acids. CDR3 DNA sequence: TGTGCCAGCAGTGAGGTTTGGCGGAAAGAGACCCAGTACTTC. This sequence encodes CASSEVWRKETQYF.

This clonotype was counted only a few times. CDR3 nucleotides: TGTGCCAGCAGTCCGCGGACAGGGGGCAAGTTCTTC. The encoded protein is CASSPRTGGKFF. This sequence joins TRBV12-3 or TRBV12-4 and TRBJ2-1; the match to TRBD1 covers 11 bases. The CDR3 contains 12 residues. The V segment lost 5 bases and the J segment 14 bases; nucleotides outside the gene matches: 5.

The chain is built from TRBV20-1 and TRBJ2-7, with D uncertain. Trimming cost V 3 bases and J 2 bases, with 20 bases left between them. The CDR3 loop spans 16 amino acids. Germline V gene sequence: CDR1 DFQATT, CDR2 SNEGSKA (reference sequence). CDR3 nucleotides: TGCAGTGCTAGTACCCCGGGTAGGTCCTTTCCCTACGAGCAGTACTTC. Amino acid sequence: CSASTPGRSFPYEQYF.

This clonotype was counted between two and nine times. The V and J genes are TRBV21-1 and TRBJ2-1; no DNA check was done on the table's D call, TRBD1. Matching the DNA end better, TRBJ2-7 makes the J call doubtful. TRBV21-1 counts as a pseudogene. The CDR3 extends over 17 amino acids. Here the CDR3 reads CASSRERALSSYNEQYF. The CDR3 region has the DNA TGTGCCAGCAGCAGAGAAAGGGCGCTTAGCTCCTACAATGAGCAGTACTTC.

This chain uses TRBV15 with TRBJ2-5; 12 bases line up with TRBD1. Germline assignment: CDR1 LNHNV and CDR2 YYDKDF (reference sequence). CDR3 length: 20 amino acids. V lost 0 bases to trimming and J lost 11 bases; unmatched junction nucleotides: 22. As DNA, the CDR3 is TGTGCCACCAGCAGAGATTTGGGACAGGGGGCGCGAATAGGCTACAATGAGCAGTACTTC. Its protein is CATSRDLGQGARIGYNEQYF.

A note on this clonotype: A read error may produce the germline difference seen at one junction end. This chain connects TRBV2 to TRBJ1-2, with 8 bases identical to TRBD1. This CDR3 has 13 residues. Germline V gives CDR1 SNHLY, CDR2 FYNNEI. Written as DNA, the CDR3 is TGTGCCAACAGTGAGACAGGGGATTATGGCTACACCTTC. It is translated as CANSETGDYGYTF.

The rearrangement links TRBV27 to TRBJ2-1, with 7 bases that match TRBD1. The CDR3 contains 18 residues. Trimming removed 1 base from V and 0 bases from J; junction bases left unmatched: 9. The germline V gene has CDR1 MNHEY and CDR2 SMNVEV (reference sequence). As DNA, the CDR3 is TGTGCCAGCAGTTTATGGCTTACCCGGGACAGCTCCTACAATGAGCAGTTCTTC. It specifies CASSLWLTRDSSYNEQFF.

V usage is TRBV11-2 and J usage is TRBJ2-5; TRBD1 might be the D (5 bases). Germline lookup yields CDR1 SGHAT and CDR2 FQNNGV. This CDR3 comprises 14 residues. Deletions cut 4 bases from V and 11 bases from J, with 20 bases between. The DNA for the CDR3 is TGTGCCAGCAGCTCCGTTCGACGGAAGGCAGGGCAGTACTTC. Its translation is CASSSVRRKAGQYF.

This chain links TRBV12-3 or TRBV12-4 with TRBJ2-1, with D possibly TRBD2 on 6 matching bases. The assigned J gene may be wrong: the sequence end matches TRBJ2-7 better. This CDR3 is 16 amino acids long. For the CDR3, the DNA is TGTGCCAGCAGCGGAGGGACCGCCAGCTCCTACAATGAGCAGTACTTC. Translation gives CASSGGTASSYNEQYF.

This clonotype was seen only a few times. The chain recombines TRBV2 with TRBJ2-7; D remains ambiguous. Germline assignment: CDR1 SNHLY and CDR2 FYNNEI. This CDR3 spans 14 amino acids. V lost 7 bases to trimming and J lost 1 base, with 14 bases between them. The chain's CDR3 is CASTERLTSYEQYF. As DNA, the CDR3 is TGTGCCAGCACAGAGCGTTTAACGTCCTACGAGCAGTACTTC. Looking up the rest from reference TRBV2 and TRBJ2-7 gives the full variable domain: EPEVTQTPSHQVTQMGQEVILRCVPISNHLYFYWYRQILGQKVEFLVSFYNNEISEKSEIFDDQFSVERPDGSNFTLKIRSTKLEDSAMYFCASTERLTSYEQYFGPGTRLTVT.

CDR3 residues: CASSDPPGQGMNTEAFF. The CDR3 DNA reads as TGTGCCAGCAGCGATCCGCCCGGACAGGGTATGAACACTGAAGCTTTCTTT. V is TRBV6-6 and J is TRBJ1-1; 8 bases are a match to TRBD1. Germline V lookup: CDR1 MNHNY, CDR2 SVGAGI (reference sequence). The CDR3 sequence is 17 residues long. After removal of 6 bases from V and 0 bases from J, the junction contained 12 bases not matched to a gene.

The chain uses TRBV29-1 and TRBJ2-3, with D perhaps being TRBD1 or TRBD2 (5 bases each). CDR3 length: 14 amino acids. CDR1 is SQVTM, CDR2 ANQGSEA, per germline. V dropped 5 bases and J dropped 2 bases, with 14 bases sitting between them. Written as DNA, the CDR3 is TGCAGCGTTCACCGGGGCCGGATCACAGATACGCAGTATTTT. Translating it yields CSVHRGRITDTQYF.

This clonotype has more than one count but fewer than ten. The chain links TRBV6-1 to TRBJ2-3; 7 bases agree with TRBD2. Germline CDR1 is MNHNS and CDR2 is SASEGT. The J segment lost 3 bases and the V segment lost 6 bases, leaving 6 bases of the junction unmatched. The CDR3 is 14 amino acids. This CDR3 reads CASRTGLRTDTQYF. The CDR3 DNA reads TGTGCCAGCAGGACGGGACTACGAACAGATACGCAGTATTTT.

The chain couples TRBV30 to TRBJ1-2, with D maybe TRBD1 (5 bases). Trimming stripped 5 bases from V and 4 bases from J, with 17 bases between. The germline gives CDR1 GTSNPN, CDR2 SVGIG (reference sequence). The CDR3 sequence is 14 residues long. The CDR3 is CAWATGTIGYGYTF. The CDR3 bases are TGTGCCTGGGCAACCGGGACGATAGGCTATGGCTACACCTTC.

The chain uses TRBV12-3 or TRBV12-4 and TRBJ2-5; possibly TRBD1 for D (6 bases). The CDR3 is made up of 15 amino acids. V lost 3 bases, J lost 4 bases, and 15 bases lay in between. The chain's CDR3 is CASSFSNRVGETQYF. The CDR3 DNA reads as TGTGCCAGCAGTTTTAGTAACAGGGTAGGAGAGACCCAGTACTTC.